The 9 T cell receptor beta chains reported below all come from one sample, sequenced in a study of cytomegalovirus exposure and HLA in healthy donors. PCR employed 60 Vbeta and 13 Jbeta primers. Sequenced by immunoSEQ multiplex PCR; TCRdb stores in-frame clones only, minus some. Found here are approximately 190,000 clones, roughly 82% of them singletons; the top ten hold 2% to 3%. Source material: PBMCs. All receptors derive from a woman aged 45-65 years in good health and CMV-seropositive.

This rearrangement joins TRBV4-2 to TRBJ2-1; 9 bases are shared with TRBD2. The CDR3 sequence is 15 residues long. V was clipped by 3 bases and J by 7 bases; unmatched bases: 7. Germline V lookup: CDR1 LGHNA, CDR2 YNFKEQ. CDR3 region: CASSQYSGGGNEQFF. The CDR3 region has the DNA TGTGCCAGCAGCCAGTATAGCGGGGGAGGTAATGAGCAGTTCTTC.

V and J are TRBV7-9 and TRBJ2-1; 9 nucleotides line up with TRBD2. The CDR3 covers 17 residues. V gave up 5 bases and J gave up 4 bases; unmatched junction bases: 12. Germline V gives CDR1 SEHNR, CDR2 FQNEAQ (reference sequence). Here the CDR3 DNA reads TGTGCCAGCAGCCACCCCCTCGGCGGGGGGGATTACAATGAGCAGTTCTTC. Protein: CASSHPLGGGDYNEQFF. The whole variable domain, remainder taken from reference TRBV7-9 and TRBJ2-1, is DTGVSQNPRHKITKRGQNVTFRCDPISEHNRLYWYRQTLGQGPEFLTYFQNEAQLEKSRLLSDRFSAERPKGSFSTLEIQRTEQGDSAMYLCASSHPLGGGDYNEQFFGPGTRLTVL.

The CDR3 is CASSFRQENSPLHF. The CDR3 DNA follows: TGTGCCAGCAGTTTCCGACAGGAAAATTCACCCCTCCACTTT. This chain connects TRBV28 to TRBJ1-6; D possibly corresponds to TRBD1 (6 bases). Per the germline V gene, CDR1 is MDHEN and CDR2 is SYDVKM. The CDR3 length is 14 residues. V lost 3 bases, J lost 7 bases, and 10 bases lay in between.

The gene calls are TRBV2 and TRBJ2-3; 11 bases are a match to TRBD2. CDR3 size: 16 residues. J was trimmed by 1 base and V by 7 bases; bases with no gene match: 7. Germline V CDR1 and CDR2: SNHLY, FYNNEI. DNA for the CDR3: TGTGCCAGCACCACTTCGACTAGCGGGGGCACAGATACGCAGTATTTT. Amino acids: CASTTSTSGGTDTQYF.

CDR3 residues: CASSRQGGETQYF. In DNA, the CDR3 is TGTGCCAGCAGCCGACAGGGTGGAGAGACCCAGTACTTC. This chain uses TRBV7-3 with TRBJ2-5, with 7 nucleotides matching TRBD1. The germline V gene has CDR1 SGHTA and CDR2 FQGTGA. The CDR3 loop spans 13 amino acids. J was trimmed by 4 bases and V by 5 bases; bases with no gene match: 4.

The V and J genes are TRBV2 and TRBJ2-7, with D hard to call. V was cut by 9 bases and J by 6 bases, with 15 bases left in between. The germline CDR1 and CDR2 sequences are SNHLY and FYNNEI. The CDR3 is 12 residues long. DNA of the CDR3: TGTGCCAGTCAGGCCAGGTCGTTCGAGCAGTACTTC. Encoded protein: CASQARSFEQYF.

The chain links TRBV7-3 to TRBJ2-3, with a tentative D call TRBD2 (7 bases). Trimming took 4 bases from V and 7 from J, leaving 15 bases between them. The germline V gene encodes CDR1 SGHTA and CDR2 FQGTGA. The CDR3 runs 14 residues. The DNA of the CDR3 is TGTGCCAGCAGCTCCTCGGGGGGCATGTATACGCAGTATTTT. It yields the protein CASSSSGGMYTQYF.

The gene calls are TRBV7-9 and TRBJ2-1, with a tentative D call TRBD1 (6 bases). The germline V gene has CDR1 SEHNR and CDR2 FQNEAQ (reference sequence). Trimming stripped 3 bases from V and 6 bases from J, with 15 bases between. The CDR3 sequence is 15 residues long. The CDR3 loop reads CASSFQQGIGNEQFF. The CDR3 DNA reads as TGTGCCAGCAGCTTCCAACAGGGAATTGGCAATGAGCAGTTCTTC.

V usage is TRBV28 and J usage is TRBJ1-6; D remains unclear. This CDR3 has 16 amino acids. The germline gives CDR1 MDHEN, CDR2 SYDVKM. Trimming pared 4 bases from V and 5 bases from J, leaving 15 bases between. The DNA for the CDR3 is TGTGCCAGCAGTTACCCCCGAGGGTTCAATAATTCACCCCTCCACTTT. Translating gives CASSYPRGFNNSPLHF.